This TCR beta chain was retrieved from a study of T cell responses to AZD1222 COVID-19 vaccine. Overall study results and limits: Reportedly, nearly half of unique spike TCRs recognized epitopes outside B.1.351/B.1.1.7 mutations. With dominance at 160-218 and 743-854, vaccine-associated CD4 TCRs spanned spike. The number of AZD1222 recipients seropositive at baseline was only five to seven. Only after the peak T cell response were repertoires sampled.

The CDR3 consists of 13 residues. V gave up 5 bases and J gave up 3 bases, with 7 bases separating them. Germline V gives CDR1 SGHTA, CDR2 FQGTGA. Assay: immunoSEQ multiplex PCR; the TCRdb copy retains only in-frame clones and omits some. The table lists 85,000 to 130,000 clones, 89% of them singletons. On this clone itself: Its antigen is unknown.

Sequencing used peripheral blood, obtained on day 0 of AZD1222 vaccination. This chain links TRBV7-3 with TRBJ2-2, with D hard to call. This TCR came from an adult in good health. Written as DNA, the CDR3 is TGTGCCAGCAGCGTCGATTACACCGGGGAGCTGTTTTTT. Amino acids: CASSVDYTGELFF.